The 26 T cell receptor beta chains listed next were all sequenced from one sample in a study of shared clonotypes between healthy human individuals (dated by TCRdb to about 2020). Libraries were constructed by the immunoSEQ multiplex PCR assay. TCRdb's version of the immuneACCESS table is confined to in-frame rearrangements and falls short of the full clone set. An unresolved V gene accounts for under half of the shortfall where checked; the remainder is of unknown origin. This sample has roughly 640,000 clones in its table, and under 80% of those were observed once. The ten biggest clones cover less than 2% of the sample. The specimen was memory CD4+ T cells sorted from blood. Reading the label with the study, this specimen's cell subset or site is: CD45RA-negative fraction. Every receptor here comes from a woman aged 25 to 45 in good health.

The rearrangement uses TRBV27 and TRBJ1-1; the match to TRBD1 covers 7 bases. Germline V gene lookup returns CDR1 MNHEY and CDR2 SMNVEV (reference sequence). The J segment lost 1 base and the V segment lost 0 bases, leaving 2 bases of the junction unmatched. The CDR3 runs 15 residues. CDR3 protein: CASSLSRTGNTEAFF. The CDR3 DNA follows: TGTGCCAGCAGTTTATCGAGGACAGGGAACACTGAAGCTTTCTTT.

The chain couples TRBV5-6 to TRBJ2-7; D unclear. In germline, CDR1 is SGHDT, CDR2 YYEEEE. CDR3 length: 13 amino acids. Trimming stripped 2 bases from V and 8 bases from J, with 14 bases between. The CDR3 DNA reads as TGTGCCAGCAGCTTCAACCCCGATGGGAAGCAGTACTTC. Translating it yields CASSFNPDGKQYF.

This chain connects TRBV19 to TRBJ2-3, with D tentatively TRBD2 (5 bases). The CDR3 totals 13 residues. Germline CDR1 LNHDA, CDR2 SQIVND (reference sequence). Trimming took 4 bases from V and 3 from J, leaving 8 bases between them. CDR3 in DNA: TGTGCCAGTAGTAGAGGACTGACAGATACGCAGTATTTT. Amino acid sequence: CASSRGLTDTQYF.

This clone has just a few counts. Here the CDR3 reads CAISENGAGNTIYF. In DNA form, the CDR3 reads TGTGCCATCAGTGAGAATGGGGCTGGAAACACCATATATTTT. J is TRBJ1-3 and V is TRBV10-3; D is ambiguous. V was clipped by 2 bases and J by 2 bases, with 7 bases between them. The CDR3 has 14 amino acids. Germline CDR1 and CDR2: ENHRY and SYGVKD.

The V call is TRBV27, the J call TRBJ1-1; D is perhaps TRBD1 (6 bases). From germline, CDR1 is MNHEY and CDR2 SMNVEV (reference sequence). Trimming took off 10 bases at V and 7 bases at J, with 10 bases between the two ends. The CDR3 contains 10 residues. The CDR3 DNA reads TGTGCCATCATACAGGGTGAAGCTTTCTTT. It specifies CAIIQGEAFF.

The V call is TRBV7-2, the J call TRBJ1-3, with D hard to call. Germline V gives CDR1 SGHTA, CDR2 FQGNSA. Trimming removed 5 bases from V and 3 bases from J, with 26 bases in between. This CDR3 is built from 19 residues. CDR3 nucleotide sequence: TGTGCCAGCAGCACTTGGGGTTACGGGCCCGTGGTGGGTGGAAACACCATATATTTT. Its protein product is CASSTWGYGPVVGGNTIYF.

The chain couples TRBV28 to TRBJ2-1, with D perhaps assigned TRBD1 or TRBD2 (6 bases each). Trimming pared 10 bases from V and 1 base from J, leaving 11 bases between. Looked up from germline, CDR1 is MDHEN and CDR2 is SYDVKM. The CDR3 is 13 residues long. The CDR3 protein is CATTGRSYNEQFF. The CDR3 DNA is TGTGCCACTACAGGGAGGTCCTACAATGAGCAGTTCTTC. The full variable domain, completed using reference TRBV28 and TRBJ2-1, is DVKVTQSSRYLVKRTGEKVFLECVQDMDHENMFWYRQDPGLGLRLIYFSYDVKMKEKGDIPEGYSVSREKKERFSLILESASTNQTSMYLCATTGRSYNEQFFGPGTRLTVL.

V is TRBV13 and J is TRBJ2-3, with a tentative D call TRBD1 (6 bases). The CDR3 sequence is 18 residues long. V was pared by 5 bases and J by 0 bases, with 21 bases between. Germline CDR1 and CDR2: PRHDT and FYEKMQ (reference sequence). The CDR3 sequence: CASSEGFYRDRSTDTQYF. DNA for the CDR3: TGTGCCAGCAGCGAGGGATTTTACAGGGATCGGAGCACAGATACGCAGTATTTT. The entire variable domain, with the rest obtained from reference TRBV13 and TRBJ2-3, is as follows: AAGVIQSPRHLIKEKRETATLKCYPIPRHDTVYWYQQGPGQDPQFLISFYEKMQSDKGSIPDRFSAQQFSDYHSELNMSSLELGDSALYFCASSEGFYRDRSTDTQYFGPGTRLTVL.

This clone appeared once. The gene calls are TRBV7-7 and TRBJ2-1, with TRBD2 as a possible D gene (6 bases). Germline-derived CDR1 and CDR2 are SSHAT and FNYEAQ (reference sequence). CDR3 length equals 17 residues. Trimming pared 5 bases from V and 1 base from J, leaving 18 bases between. CDR3 sequence reads: CASSKNAGQGSYNEQFF. In DNA form, the CDR3 reads TGTGCCAGCAGCAAGAATGCGGGGCAGGGATCCTACAATGAGCAGTTCTTC.

This chain links TRBV6-4 with TRBJ2-7, with D perhaps matching TRBD2 (6 bases). V lost 7 bases and J 2 bases, leaving 24 bases between the germline ends. Germline assignment: CDR1 MRHNA and CDR2 SNTAGT. The length of the CDR3 is 17 residues. The CDR3: CASTLPLGPPGAYEQYF. CDR3 DNA: TGTGCCAGCACCCTACCTTTGGGACCTCCGGGAGCCTACGAGCAGTACTTC.

This chain connects TRBV28 to TRBJ1-2; 10 nucleotides agree with TRBD1. The CDR3 sequence is 14 residues long. The V gene's germline CDR1 is MDHEN and CDR2 SYDVKM. Germline trimming cut 5 bases from V and 4 bases from J; bases unmatched to any gene: 4. The DNA for the CDR3 is TGTGCCAGCAGTGTGGGACAGGGGTTCTATGGCTACACCTTC. Translation gives CASSVGQGFYGYTF.

This chain uses TRBV4-1 with TRBJ2-1; D gene unclear. This CDR3 region has 16 residues. Germline-derived CDR1 and CDR2 are MGHRA and YSYEKL. Trimming removed 6 bases from V and 0 bases from J, with 15 bases in between. CDR3 protein: CASRNKLQSSYNEQFF. CDR3 nucleotide sequence: TGCGCCAGCAGAAACAAACTACAATCCTCCTACAATGAGCAGTTCTTC.

The chain joins TRBV4-1 to TRBJ2-5; possibly TRBD2 for D (6 bases). The CDR3 length is 16 residues. Trimming removed 3 bases at V and 5 bases at J, with 19 bases between. CDR1 and CDR2 from the germline V gene are MGHRA and YSYEKL. CDR3: CASSQGGGGFEETQYF. The CDR3 DNA is TGCGCCAGCAGCCAGGGGGGTGGCGGGTTCGAGGAGACCCAGTACTTC.

The count of this clone is one. This chain uses TRBV27 with TRBJ2-1; D is ambiguous. The CDR3 consists of 18 residues. Per germline, CDR1 MNHEY and CDR2 SMNVEV (reference sequence). Trimming stripped 6 bases from V and 4 bases from J, with 25 bases between. The CDR3 sequence: CASSPNPDLAFPYNEQFF. CDR3 coding DNA: TGTGCCAGCAGCCCTAACCCTGACTTAGCTTTTCCATACAATGAGCAGTTCTTC.

This clone was counted between two and nine times. This chain uses TRBV25-1 with TRBJ2-7; D might be TRBD1 (6 bases). V shed 1 base and J shed 2 bases, with 12 bases lying between them. This CDR3 contains 15 residues. Germline V gene data show CDR1 as MGHDK and CDR2 as SYGVNS. The CDR3 DNA follows: TGTGCCAGCAGTGAATCCGGGACACCCGCCTACGAGCAGTACTTC. Amino acids: CASSESGTPAYEQYF.

The chain uses TRBV29-1 and TRBJ2-1; D gene unclear. CDR3 length: 13 amino acids. V lost 0 bases and J lost 7, with 10 bases in between. Germline-derived CDR1 and CDR2 are SQVTM and ANQGSEA. The CDR3 sequence is CSVEENQGNEQFF. The CDR3 coding sequence is TGCAGCGTTGAAGAAAACCAAGGGAATGAGCAGTTCTTC.

The J gene is TRBJ1-2, the V gene TRBV7-2; TRBD1 might be the D (5 bases). Germline V gene sequence: CDR1 SGHTA, CDR2 FQGNSA. V lost 3 bases and J lost 2, with 7 bases in between. The CDR3 length is 13 residues. The chain's CDR3 is CASSFRDNYGYTF. In DNA, the CDR3 is TGTGCCAGCAGCTTCCGGGACAACTATGGCTACACCTTC.

The CDR3 DNA reads as TGTGCCAGCGGCGGCAATCAGCCCCAGCATTTT. It encodes CASGGNQPQHF. The J gene is TRBJ1-5, the V gene TRBV6-4; no clear D gene. V gave up 8 bases and J gave up 2 bases, with 4 bases separating them. The CDR3 covers 11 residues. Germline V CDR1 and CDR2: MRHNA, SNTAGT.

V is TRBV15 and J is TRBJ1-1; D gene uncertain. V lost 5 bases, J lost 1 base, and 8 bases lay in between. The CDR3 covers 13 residues. Germline V gene data show CDR1 as LNHNV and CDR2 as YYDKDF (reference sequence). CDR3 protein: CATSLKANTEAFF. The CDR3 DNA is TGTGCCACCAGCCTTAAAGCGAACACTGAAGCTTTCTTT. Filled out from reference TRBV15 and TRBJ1-1, the complete variable domain reads DAMVIQNPRYQVTQFGKPVTLSCSQTLNHNVMYWYQQKSSQAPKLLFHYYDKDFNNEADTPDNFQSRRPNTSFCFLDIRSPGLGDTAMYLCATSLKANTEAFFGQGTRLTVV.

The chain couples TRBV27 to TRBJ1-1; 11 bases are shared with TRBD1. The junction had 7 bases not matched to a gene; V was cut back by 6 bases and J by 4 bases. This CDR3 is 15 amino acids long. CDR1 is MNHEY, CDR2 SMNVEV, per germline (reference sequence). CDR3 region: CASRLQDRGRTEAFF. CDR3 sequence (DNA): TGTGCCAGCAGACTTCAGGACAGGGGGCGCACTGAAGCTTTCTTT.

The J gene is TRBJ2-6, the V gene TRBV5-1, with D possibly being TRBD2 (7 bases). CDR1 and CDR2 (germline): SGHRS, YFSETQ. V shed 3 bases and J shed 3 bases, with 19 bases lying between them. This CDR3 is 18 amino acids long. The CDR3 here is CASSSRGATPGGANVLTF. The CDR3 bases are TGCGCCAGCAGCTCCCGGGGGGCTACGCCTGGTGGGGCCAACGTCCTGACTTTC. Full variable domain (remainder filled in from reference TRBV5-1 and TRBJ2-6): KAGVTQTPRYLIKTRGQQVTLSCSPISGHRSVSWYQQTPGQGLQFLFEYFSETQRNKGNFPGRFSGRQFSNSRSEMNVSTLELGDSALYLCASSSRGATPGGANVLTFGAGSRLTVL.

The chain joins TRBV6-5 to TRBJ1-1, with 8 bases that match TRBD1. V trimming: 2 bases; J trimming: 7 bases; junction bases outside the gene matches: 12. This CDR3 has 16 residues. From germline, CDR1 is MNHEY and CDR2 SVGAGI. The CDR3 sequence is CASSYPTGTGVNEAFF. DNA for the CDR3: TGTGCCAGCAGTTACCCGACTGGGACAGGAGTGAATGAAGCTTTCTTT.

In its sample, this clone was seen a few times. V gene TRBV5-4 combines with J gene TRBJ2-7; 12 bases agree with TRBD2. Trimming took 4 bases from V and 2 from J; bases not matched to a gene: 4. This CDR3 comprises 15 residues. Germline assignment: CDR1 SGHNT and CDR2 YYREEE (reference sequence). The CDR3 sequence is CASSPRTSGAYEQYF. The CDR3, as DNA: TGTGCCAGCAGCCCGAGGACTAGCGGGGCCTACGAGCAGTACTTC.

CDR3 loop: CASSFVGGNTIYF. The CDR3 DNA follows: TGTGCCAGCAGCTTCGTAGGAGGAAACACCATATATTTT. The genes are TRBV7-8 and TRBJ1-3; D is uncertain. The V end lost 3 bases, the J end lost 4 bases, and 7 bases lay between the germline ends. This CDR3 has 13 amino acids. Per the germline V gene, CDR1 is SGHVS and CDR2 is FQNEAQ.

A few counts support this clone. At one boundary the junction diverges from the germline segment, which might be a read error. This rearrangement joins TRBV30 to TRBJ1-1; TRBD1 is a possible D gene (6 bases). This CDR3 comprises 11 residues. Germline V gene lookup returns CDR1 GTSNPN and CDR2 SVGIG (reference sequence). The CDR3 protein is CTIQGNTEAFF. The DNA for the CDR3 is TGCACCATACAGGGGAACACTGAAGCTTTCTTT.

V and J are TRBV2 and TRBJ2-3; 10 bases align to TRBD2. The CDR3 length is 18 residues. After removal of 2 bases from V and 10 bases from J, the junction contained 18 bases not matched to a gene. From germline, CDR1 is SNHLY and CDR2 FYNNEI. The CDR3 region has the DNA TGTGCCAGCAGTGAAAGGTCGTCTAGCGGGAGCCGAGGGAGTGCGCAGTATTTT. This encodes CASSERSSSGSRGSAQYF.